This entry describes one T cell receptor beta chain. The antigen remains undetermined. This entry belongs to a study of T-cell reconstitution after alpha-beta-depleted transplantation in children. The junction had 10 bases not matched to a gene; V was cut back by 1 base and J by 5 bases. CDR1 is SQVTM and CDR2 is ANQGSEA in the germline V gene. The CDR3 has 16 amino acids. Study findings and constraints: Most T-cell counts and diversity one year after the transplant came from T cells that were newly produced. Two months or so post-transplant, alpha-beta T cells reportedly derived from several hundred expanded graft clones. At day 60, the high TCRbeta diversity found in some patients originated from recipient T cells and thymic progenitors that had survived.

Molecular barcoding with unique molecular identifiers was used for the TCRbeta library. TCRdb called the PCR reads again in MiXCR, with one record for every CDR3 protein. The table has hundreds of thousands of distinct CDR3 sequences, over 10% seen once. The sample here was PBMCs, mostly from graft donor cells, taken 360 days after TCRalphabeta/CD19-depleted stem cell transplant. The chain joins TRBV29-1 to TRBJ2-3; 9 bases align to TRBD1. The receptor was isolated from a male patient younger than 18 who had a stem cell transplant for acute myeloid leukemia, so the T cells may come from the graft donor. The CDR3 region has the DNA TGCAGCGTTGAAGGGGGCCCGGACAGGGGTATAGATACGCAGTATTTT. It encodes CSVEGGPDRGIDTQYF.